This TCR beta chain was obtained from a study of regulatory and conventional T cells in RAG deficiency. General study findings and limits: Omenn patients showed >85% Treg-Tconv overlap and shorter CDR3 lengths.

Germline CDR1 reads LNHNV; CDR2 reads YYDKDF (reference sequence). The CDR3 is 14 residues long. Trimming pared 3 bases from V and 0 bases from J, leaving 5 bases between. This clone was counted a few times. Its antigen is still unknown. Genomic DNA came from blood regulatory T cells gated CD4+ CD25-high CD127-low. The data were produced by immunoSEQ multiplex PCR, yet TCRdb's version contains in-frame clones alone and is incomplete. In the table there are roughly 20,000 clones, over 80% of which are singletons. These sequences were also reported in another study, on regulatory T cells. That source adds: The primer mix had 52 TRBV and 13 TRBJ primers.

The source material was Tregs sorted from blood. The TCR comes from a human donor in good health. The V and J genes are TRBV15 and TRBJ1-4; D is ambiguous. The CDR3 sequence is CATSRLATNEKLFF. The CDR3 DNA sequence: TGTGCCACCAGCAGGCTCGCAACTAATGAAAAACTGTTTTTT.